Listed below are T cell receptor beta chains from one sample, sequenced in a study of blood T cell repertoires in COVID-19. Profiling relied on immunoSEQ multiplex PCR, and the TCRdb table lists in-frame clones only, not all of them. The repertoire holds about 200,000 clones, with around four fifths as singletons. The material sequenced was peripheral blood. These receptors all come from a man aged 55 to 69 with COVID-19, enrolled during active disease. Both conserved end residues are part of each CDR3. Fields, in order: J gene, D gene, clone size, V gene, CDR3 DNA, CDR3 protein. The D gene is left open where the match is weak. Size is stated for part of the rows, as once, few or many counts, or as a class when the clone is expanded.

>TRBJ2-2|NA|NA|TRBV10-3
TGTGCCATATCCCAGGATACCACCGGGGAGCTGTTTTTT
CAISQDTTGELFF
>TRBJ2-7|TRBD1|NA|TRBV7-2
TGTGCCAGCAGCTCCGACAGGGTGCTTGACGAGCAGTACTTC
CASSSDRVLDEQYF
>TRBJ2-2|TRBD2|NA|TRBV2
TGTGCCAGCAGTGGAGCGGAGCGGGAGGGCCACACCGGGGAGCTGTTTTTT
CASSGAEREGHTGELFF
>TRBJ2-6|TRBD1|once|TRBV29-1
TGCAGTTTTAGGGGACAGGGTACTGGGGCCAACGTCCTGACTTTC
CSFRGQGTGANVLTF
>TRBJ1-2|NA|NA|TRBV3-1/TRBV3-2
TGTGCCAGCAGCCCACGCCAGGCTAACTATGGCTACACCTTC
CASSPRQANYGYTF
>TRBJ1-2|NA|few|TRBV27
TGTGCCAGCAGAGAAGCCAACTATGGCTACACCTTC
CASREANYGYTF
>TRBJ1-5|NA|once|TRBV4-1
TGCGCCAGCAGCCCCCCGCCGGGTAATCAGCCCCAGCATTTT
CASSPPPGNQPQHF
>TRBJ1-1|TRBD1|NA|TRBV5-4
TGTGCCAGCAAGAAGGACAGGCAGAAGAGCACTGAAGCTTTCTTT
CASKKDRQKSTEAFF
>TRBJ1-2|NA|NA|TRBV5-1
TGCGCCAGCAGCTTGGCCAATAGTGGCTACACCTTC
CASSLANSGYTF
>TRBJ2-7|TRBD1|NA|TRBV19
TGTGCCAGTAGTACGACAGGGGGCCTCTACGAGCAGTACTTC
CASSTTGGLYEQYF
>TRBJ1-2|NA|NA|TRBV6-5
TGTGCCAGCAGTTACTCGATGCAGGGCAAAACTGGCTACACCTTC
CASSYSMQGKTGYTF
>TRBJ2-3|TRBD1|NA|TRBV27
TGTGCCAGCAGGAACAGGGACAGGGGAGTCACAGATACGCAGTATTTT
CASRNRDRGVTDTQYF
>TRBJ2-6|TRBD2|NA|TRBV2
TGTGCCAGCAGAGGGACTAGCCTAAGCTCTGGGGCCAACGTCCTGACTTTC
CASRGTSLSSGANVLTF